Presented here are 18 T cell receptor beta chains from one specimen sequenced in a study of cytomegalovirus exposure and HLA in healthy donors. Use of 60 Vbeta and 13 Jbeta primers characterized the PCR. The protocol was immunoSEQ multiplex PCR, while the TCRdb copy is restricted to in-frame clones and leaves out a portion. The table lists some 100,000 clones, about two thirds of them singletons, with about 14% in the top ten. What was sequenced was PBMCs. Receptor source: a woman aged 45-65 years in good health and CMV-seropositive.

This clone has only a few counts. The V and J genes are TRBV6-1 and TRBJ1-1; the D is unclear. Germline V gives CDR1 MNHNS, CDR2 SASEGT. Deletions cut 6 bases from V and 1 base from J, with 9 bases between. The CDR3 is made up of 13 amino acids. The DNA of the CDR3 is TGTGCCAGCAGGATCACACGGAACACTGAAGCTTTCTTT. Translated: CASRITRNTEAFF.

CDR3 in amino acids: CASTIDGATNEKLFF. DNA for the CDR3: TGTGCCAGTACAATAGACGGTGCAACTAATGAAAAACTGTTTTTT. This sequence joins TRBV19 and TRBJ1-4; D is unclear. With 7 bases removed from V and 0 bases from J, the gap between germline ends came to 12 bases. CDR1 is LNHDA, CDR2 SQIVND, per germline (reference sequence). The length of the CDR3 is 15 residues. The entire variable domain, with the rest obtained from reference TRBV19 and TRBJ1-4, is as follows: DGGITQSPKYLFRKEGQNVTLSCEQNLNHDAMYWYRQDPGQGLRLIYYSQIVNDFQKGDIAEGYSVSREKKESFPLTVTSAQKNPTAFYLCASTIDGATNEKLFFGSGTQLSVL.

This clone is labeled medium-sized (0.01 to 0.1%). J is TRBJ2-7 and V is TRBV5-1; maybe TRBD1 (5 bases). With 0 bases removed from V and 4 bases from J, the gap between germline ends came to 17 bases. The CDR3 loop spans 16 amino acids. Germline CDR1 reads SGHRS; CDR2 reads YFSETQ. CDR3 DNA: TGCGCCAGCAGCTTGGGACAGCTTACAAATCCTTACGAGCAGTACTTC. Its translation is CASSLGQLTNPYEQYF.

The rearrangement links TRBV10-2 to TRBJ2-5, with 10 bases matching TRBD2. CDR3 size: 21 residues. CDR1 is WSHSY and CDR2 is SAAADI in the germline V gene. Trimming cost V 8 bases and J 2 bases; bases outside gene matches: 26. CDR3 in DNA: TGCGCCAGCGCCTTCAGCGGGAGGGCCTACCAAGAGACAGGGGCACAAGAGACCCAGTACTTC. Amino acids: CASAFSGRAYQETGAQETQYF.

The J gene is TRBJ2-3, the V gene TRBV5-4, with D possibly TRBD1 on 6 matching bases. Germline V gene sequence: CDR1 SGHNT, CDR2 YYREEE (reference sequence). Trimming removed 4 bases from V and 3 bases from J, with 12 bases in between. The CDR3 is 14 residues long. CDR3 in DNA: TGTGCCAGCAGCGGCCGGGACACGACAGATACGCAGTATTTT. Protein: CASSGRDTTDTQYF.

The CDR3 sequence is CASSLVGTSGGYEFF. The CDR3 nucleotides read TGTGCCAGCAGCTTAGTGGGGACTAGCGGTGGTTACGAATTCTTC. The chain uses TRBV7-2 and TRBJ2-1; 11 nucleotides line up with TRBD2. Germline lookup yields CDR1 SGHTA and CDR2 FQGNSA. CDR3 length equals 15 residues. V shed 1 base and J 16 bases; nucleotides not matched to a gene: 12.

The chain joins TRBV6-5 to TRBJ2-1; maybe TRBD2 (7 bases). V was clipped by 7 bases and J by 8 bases, with 15 bases between them. This CDR3 has 13 residues. In germline, CDR1 is MNHEY, CDR2 SVGAGI. The CDR3 nucleotides are TGTGCCAGCACTCGAGGGGGGGCAGATGAGCAGTTCTTC. Translating it yields CASTRGGADEQFF.

The chain carries TRBV30 and TRBJ1-1; 8 positions match TRBD1. CDR1 is GTSNPN and CDR2 is SVGIG in the germline V gene (reference sequence). V dropped 3 bases and J dropped 5; count of bases not matched to a gene: 8. The CDR3 length is 14 residues. This CDR3 reads CAWSTWTGRTEAFF. The CDR3 nucleotides are TGTGCCTGGAGCACTTGGACAGGGCGGACTGAAGCTTTCTTT.

This clone was seen at least ten times. This chain links TRBV14 with TRBJ2-7, with D maybe TRBD1 (6 bases). Germline CDR1 is SGHDN and CDR2 is FVKESK. This CDR3 contains 14 residues. V shed 4 bases and J shed 5 bases, with 15 bases lying between them. This CDR3 reads CASSPFQGSNEQYF. The DNA for the CDR3 is TGTGCCAGCAGCCCATTCCAGGGGTCCAACGAGCAGTACTTC.

V is TRBV28 and J is TRBJ1-1, with D maybe TRBD1 (6 bases). The CDR3 runs 15 residues. V lost 4 bases, J lost 2 bases, and 14 bases lay in between. CDR1 MDHEN and CDR2 SYDVKM come from the germline V gene. Here the CDR3 DNA reads TGTGCCAGCAGTTCGTTGACAGGAATCAACACTGAAGCTTTCTTT. It codes for CASSSLTGINTEAFF. The full variable domain, rest sourced from reference TRBV28 and TRBJ1-1, is DVKVTQSSRYLVKRTGEKVFLECVQDMDHENMFWYRQDPGLGLRLIYFSYDVKMKEKGDIPEGYSVSREKKERFSLILESASTNQTSMYLCASSSLTGINTEAFFGQGTRLTVV.

The gene calls are TRBV29-1 and TRBJ2-7, with 9 bases identical to TRBD1. CDR1 is SQVTM and CDR2 is ANQGSEA in the germline V gene. J gave up 6 bases and V 7 bases, and 13 bases lay outside the gene matches. The CDR3 runs to 14 residues. The CDR3 nucleotides are TGCAGCGCTTCGGCCATGGGACAGGGATCCGAGCAGTACTTC. Protein product: CSASAMGQGSEQYF.

The CDR3 DNA sequence: TGTGCCAGTAGTCCCGGGATCACCGGGGAGCTGTTTTTT. As protein: CASSPGITGELFF. The rearrangement uses TRBV19 and TRBJ2-2, with D perhaps matching TRBD2 (5 bases). The germline gives CDR1 LNHDA, CDR2 SQIVND (reference sequence). Trimming stripped 5 bases from V and 4 bases from J, with 8 bases between. The CDR3 contains 13 residues.

This clone was recorded once. The chain joins TRBV19 to TRBJ1-1, with D tentatively TRBD1 (6 bases). Trimming cost V 4 bases and J 1 base, with 16 bases left between them. The germline gives CDR1 LNHDA, CDR2 SQIVND (reference sequence). The CDR3 loop spans 16 amino acids. The CDR3 protein is CASSTPPGTTNTEAFF. The CDR3 DNA follows: TGTGCCAGTAGTACCCCCCCCGGGACAACGAACACTGAAGCTTTCTTT.

This clone was picked up one time. Different DNA sequences within this sample yield the same CDR3. The chain couples TRBV27 to TRBJ1-5; D gene ambiguous. V lost 5 bases to trimming and J lost 0 bases, with 5 bases between them. CDR3 length: 13 residues. CDR1 and CDR2 (germline): MNHEY, SMNVEV (reference sequence). The chain's CDR3 is CASSPYSNQPQHF. CDR3 DNA: TGTGCCAGCAGTCCTTATAGCAATCAGCCCCAGCATTTT.

This clone was counted once. The gene calls are TRBV5-4 and TRBJ2-7, with D possibly being TRBD1 (6 bases). V lost 9 bases to trimming and J lost 3 bases, with 19 bases between them. CDR1 and CDR2 from the germline V gene are SGHNT and YYREEE (reference sequence). The CDR3 length is 14 residues. CDR3 in amino acids: CAISLPGHIYEQYF. The CDR3 nucleotides read TGTGCCATCAGTTTACCGGGACATATCTACGAGCAGTACTTC.

The table lists this clone with a few counts. The chain couples TRBV19 to TRBJ1-6, with D hard to call. The CDR3 has 16 amino acids. Germline values: CDR1 LNHDA, CDR2 SQIVND (reference sequence). Trimming cost V 1 base and J 7 bases, with 14 bases left between them. The CDR3 spells CASSIAGELTNSPLHF. Written as DNA, the CDR3 is TGTGCCAGTAGTATAGCTGGGGAGCTAACGAATTCACCCCTCCACTTT.

The rearrangement links TRBV11-2 to TRBJ2-1; D perhaps matches TRBD1 (5 bases). The CDR3 spans 18 residues. Germline V gene lookup returns CDR1 SGHAT and CDR2 FQNNGV. Trimming took 5 bases from V and 0 from J, leaving 20 bases between them. Written as DNA, the CDR3 is TGTGCCAGCAGCACACGACCCAAGGGGCCGAGCTCCTACAATGAGCAGTTCTTC. Protein sequence: CASSTRPKGPSSYNEQFF.

This clone appeared a single time. The gene calls are TRBV18 and TRBJ2-7; 9 positions agree with TRBD1. The CDR3 spans 14 residues. From germline, CDR1 is KGHSH and CDR2 LQKENI. The J segment lost 0 bases and the V segment lost 3 bases, leaving 0 bases of the junction unmatched. CDR3 nucleotides: TGTGCCAGCTCACCGACAGGGGGCTCCTACGAGCAGTACTTC. This sequence encodes CASSPTGGSYEQYF.